Listed here are 4 T cell receptor beta chains from one sample, sequenced in a study of CD8+ T cells in alopecia areata. Treatment noted: oral pan-JAK inhibitor, 5-10 mg twice daily. RNA extraction was followed by reverse transcription into cDNA, which acted as the sequencing template. Profiled with immunoSEQ multiplex PCR; TCRdb holds only in-frame clones, not every one. The repertoire has 170,000 or so clones, about two thirds of them found once; the top ten carry 0.91%. The sequencing used CD4+ T cells sorted from blood, collected at week 4, from a patient treated with tofacitinib. The receptors were gathered from a human donor with alopecia areata.

The chain joins TRBV25-1 to TRBJ1-2, with TRBD1 matching over 7 bases. Germline V gives CDR1 MGHDK, CDR2 SYGVNS. Trimming cost V 6 bases and J 7 bases; bases outside gene matches: 17. The CDR3 loop spans 16 amino acids. Here the CDR3 reads CASSEPKTGTASGYTF. CDR3 in DNA: TGTGCCAGCAGCGAACCAAAAACCGGGACAGCCAGTGGCTACACCTTC.

This clone was counted a single time. The genes are TRBV30 and TRBJ1-2; a possible D gene is TRBD1 (6 bases). The ends were cut back, 4 bases at V and 5 bases at J, with 11 bases in the middle. This CDR3 has 12 residues. Germline-derived CDR1 and CDR2 are GTSNPN and SVGIG (reference sequence). The CDR3 DNA reads TGTGCCTGGACCCCTACAGGGTATGGCTACACCTTC. This sequence encodes CAWTPTGYGYTF.

The CDR3, as DNA: TGTGCCTGGAATCGCGGACAGGGAGATTCACCCCTCCACTTT. This sequence encodes CAWNRGQGDSPLHF. This chain uses TRBV30 with TRBJ1-6; 8 bases fit TRBD1. This CDR3 contains 14 residues. The V gene's germline CDR1 is GTSNPN and CDR2 SVGIG (reference sequence). With 4 bases clipped from V and 8 bases from J, the junction kept 7 bases outside the gene matches.

The V call is TRBV4-2, the J call TRBJ2-3, with a possible D match to TRBD2 (5 bases). CDR3 length: 14 amino acids. Germline V lookup: CDR1 LGHNA, CDR2 YNFKEQ. Between the trimmed V and J ends, which lost 4 bases and 4 bases, there was a span of 12 bases. The chain's CDR3 is CASSRLAGADTQYF. As DNA, the CDR3 is TGTGCCAGCAGCCGGCTAGCAGGCGCAGATACGCAGTATTTT.